A single sample is the source of the 3 T cell receptor beta chains below, sequenced in a study of blood T cell repertoires in COVID-19. Repertoires were generated with immunoSEQ multiplex PCR, while TCRdb's copy carries only in-frame clones and drops some. The table shows about 190,000 clones, with approximately 84% occurring only once. The sequencing sample was made of PBMCs or T cells enriched from blood (not recorded which). The origin of the receptors is a woman aged 25 to 39 who had recovered from COVID-19.

The gene calls are TRBV6-5 and TRBJ1-5; D not resolved. Per germline, CDR1 MNHEY and CDR2 SVGAGI. This CDR3 comprises 15 residues. Trimming removed 2 bases at V and 0 bases at J, with 8 bases between. CDR3 DNA: TGTGCCAGCAGTTACGGGCAGAATAGCAATCAGCCCCAGCATTTT. Protein product: CASSYGQNSNQPQHF.

This clone was observed a few times. The rearrangement joins TRBV5-6 to TRBJ1-2; a weak D match, TRBD1 (6 bases). The CDR3 loop spans 14 amino acids. Germline lookup yields CDR1 SGHDT and CDR2 YYEEEE. The ends were cut back, 2 bases at V and 4 bases at J, with 12 bases in the middle. CDR3 amino acids: CASSLRQVLYGYTF. Here the CDR3 DNA reads TGTGCCAGCAGCTTAAGACAGGTTCTCTATGGCTACACCTTC.

The chain uses TRBV7-9 and TRBJ2-1; 7 bases are shared with TRBD2. Germline lookup yields CDR1 SEHNR and CDR2 FQNEAQ (reference sequence). V lost 2 bases, J lost 9 bases, and 10 bases stayed unmatched. The CDR3 spans 15 residues. The CDR3 sequence is CASSLSSGQFGEQFF. CDR3 coding DNA: TGTGCCAGCAGCTTATCTAGCGGCCAGTTTGGTGAGCAGTTCTTC.